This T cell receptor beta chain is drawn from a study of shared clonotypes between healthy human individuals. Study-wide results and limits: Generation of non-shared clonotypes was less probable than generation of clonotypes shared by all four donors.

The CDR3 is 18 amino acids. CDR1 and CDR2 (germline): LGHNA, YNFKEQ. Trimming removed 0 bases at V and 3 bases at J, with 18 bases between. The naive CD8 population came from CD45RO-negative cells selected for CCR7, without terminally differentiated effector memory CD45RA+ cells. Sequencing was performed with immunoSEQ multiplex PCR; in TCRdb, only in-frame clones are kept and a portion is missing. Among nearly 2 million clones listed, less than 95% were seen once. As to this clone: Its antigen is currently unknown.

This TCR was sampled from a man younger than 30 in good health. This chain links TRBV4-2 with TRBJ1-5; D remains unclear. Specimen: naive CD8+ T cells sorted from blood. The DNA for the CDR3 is TGTGCCAGCAGCCAAGATCCCCGGGTAGAAACTGTCAATCAGCCCCAGCATTTT. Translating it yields CASSQDPRVETVNQPQHF.